Listed here are 2 T cell receptor beta chains from one sample, sequenced in a study of T cells after yellow fever vaccination. One entry per CDR3 protein, called by TCRdb with MiXCR from the 5' RACE reads. The sample gives about 320,000 distinct CDR3 sequences, about 11% of which show up once; less than 3.5% is in the top ten. Sequencing was performed on CD4+ T cells sorted from PBMCs, taken 45 days after the yellow fever booster vaccination. Every receptor here comes from a man aged 18 to 30 who received the YFV17D yellow fever vaccine.

This clonotype was detected ten times or more. The CDR3, as DNA: TGCGCCAGCAGCTTGGGTGCAAACGCGAACACCGGGGAGCTGTTTTTT. This sequence encodes CASSLGANANTGELFF. The chain uses TRBV5-1 and TRBJ2-2; D unresolved. The CDR3 is made up of 16 amino acids. V was trimmed by 0 bases and J by 0 bases, leaving 9 bases between them. Germline loops: CDR1 SGHRS, CDR2 YFSETQ. Complete variable domain (other parts from reference TRBV5-1 and TRBJ2-2): KAGVTQTPRYLIKTRGQQVTLSCSPISGHRSVSWYQQTPGQGLQFLFEYFSETQRNKGNFPGRFSGRQFSNSRSEMNVSTLELGDSALYLCASSLGANANTGELFFGEGSRLTVL.

The chain combines TRBV19 with TRBJ2-1; TRBD1 matches 8 bases. V lost 1 base, J lost 4 bases, and 6 bases stayed unmatched. This CDR3 is built from 16 residues. From germline, CDR1 is LNHDA and CDR2 SQIVND (reference sequence). The CDR3 sequence is CASSIGGTGGYNEQFF. The DNA for the CDR3 is TGTGCCAGTAGTATAGGTGGAACAGGGGGGTACAATGAGCAGTTCTTC.